What follows are 27 T cell receptor beta chains derived from one specimen sequenced in a study of CD8 T cells in ankylosing spondylitis. From the 5' RACE reads, TCRdb called clonotypes with MiXCR, one entry per CDR3 protein. The sample contains some 250,000 distinct CDR3 sequences, approximately 12% of which appear only once. Sample: blood, either unsorted or a sorted T cell fraction (not recorded which). These receptor sequences come from a male donor with ankylosing spondylitis or in good health (not recorded which).

The chain joins TRBV12-3 or TRBV12-4 to TRBJ2-1; possibly TRBD2 for D (7 bases). The ends were cut back, 6 bases at V and 8 bases at J, with 8 bases in the middle. The CDR3 length is 11 residues. This CDR3 reads CASRGGHEQFF. DNA for the CDR3: TGTGCCAGCAGGGGGGGGCATGAGCAGTTCTTC.

This clonotype was counted ten times or more. This chain joins TRBV5-1 and TRBJ2-7; TRBD2 is a possible D gene (5 bases). Per the germline V gene, CDR1 is SGHRS and CDR2 is YFSETQ. The CDR3 totals 14 residues. The ends were cut back, 0 bases at V and 2 bases at J, with 9 bases in the middle. The DNA of the CDR3 is TGCGCCAGCAGCTTGGTTGGGAGCGCCTACGAGCAGTACTTC. This translates into CASSLVGSAYEQYF. Based on the CDR3 plus reference TRBV5-1 and TRBJ2-7, the full variable domain is KAGVTQTPRYLIKTRGQQVTLSCSPISGHRSVSWYQQTPGQGLQFLFEYFSETQRNKGNFPGRFSGRQFSNSRSEMNVSTLELGDSALYLCASSLVGSAYEQYFGPGTRLTVT.

This clonotype occurred many times. This chain connects TRBV7-2 to TRBJ1-2; D uncertain. This CDR3 contains 16 residues. Per germline, CDR1 SGHTA and CDR2 FQGNSA. The V gene lost 4 bases and the J gene lost 0 bases, with 15 bases spanning the gap. The CDR3 DNA reads TGTGCCAGCAGCTCGTCGAGGAGCGCTACTAACTATGGCTACACCTTC. Residues: CASSSSRSATNYGYTF.

This clonotype was recorded at least ten times. J is TRBJ2-2 and V is TRBV7-3; D is perhaps TRBD1 (5 bases). V shed 3 bases and J shed 6 bases, with 14 bases lying between them. The germline V gene has CDR1 SGHTA and CDR2 FQGTGA. CDR3 length equals 15 residues. DNA for the CDR3: TGTGCCAGCAGCTTTGTAGGTGGGGCTTCCGGGGAGCTGTTTTTT. This translates into CASSFVGGASGELFF.

This clonotype appeared many times. The rearrangement uses TRBV20-1 and TRBJ2-1, with D tentatively TRBD2 (6 bases). Trimming shortened V by 3 bases and J by 4 bases, and 13 bases separated the two germline ends. The CDR3 contains 14 residues. Germline V CDR1 and CDR2: DFQATT, SNEGSKA (reference sequence). As DNA, the CDR3 is TGCAGTGCTAGCACCGGGAGAATTTACAATGAGCAGTTCTTC. Its protein is CSASTGRIYNEQFF.

This clonotype was counted at least ten times. The gene calls are TRBV5-1 and TRBJ2-1, with 14 bases that match TRBD2. The germline CDR1 and CDR2 sequences are SGHRS and YFSETQ. Trimming took 1 base from V and 6 from J; bases not matched to a gene: 24. The CDR3 spans 23 residues. CDR3 residues: CASSLWGLAGDFLRIGAGNEQFF. The CDR3 nucleotides are TGCGCCAGCAGCTTGTGGGGACTAGCGGGAGATTTTCTACGAATCGGGGCGGGCAATGAGCAGTTCTTC.

The table lists this clonotype with many counts. The chain couples TRBV6-1 to TRBJ1-5, with D maybe TRBD1 (5 bases). There are 13 residues in the CDR3. Germline loops: CDR1 MNHNS, CDR2 SASEGT. V gave up 5 bases and J gave up 7 bases, with 12 bases separating them. In nucleotides, the CDR3 is TGTGCCAGCAGTCCAGGGAATGACCAGCCCCAGCATTTT. Protein product: CASSPGNDQPQHF.

This clonotype has at least ten counts. V gene TRBV5-1 combines with J gene TRBJ2-7; perhaps TRBD1 as D (6 bases). V was shortened by 6 bases and J by 5 bases, with 15 bases between the two germline ends. The CDR3 is 13 residues long. CDR1 is SGHRS and CDR2 is YFSETQ in the germline V gene. In nucleotides, the CDR3 is TGCGCCAGCAATCAAGGGGGATCGGACGAGCAGTACTTC. Protein sequence: CASNQGGSDEQYF.

This clonotype has a count of ten or more. The V call is TRBV4-1, the J call TRBJ2-1; no definite D call. V lost 3 bases and J 8 bases, leaving 8 bases between the germline ends. The CDR3 totals 12 residues. The germline V gene has CDR1 MGHRA and CDR2 YSYEKL. This chain's CDR3 is CASSHMSDEQFF. The CDR3, as DNA: TGCGCCAGCAGCCATATGAGCGATGAGCAGTTCTTC.

This clonotype turned up a few times. The chain combines TRBV5-1 with TRBJ2-1, with 8 bases fitting TRBD2. The ends lost 4 bases at V and 3 bases at J; junction bases unmatched: 12. The CDR3 is 17 amino acids. Germline CDR1 reads SGHRS; CDR2 reads YFSETQ. CDR3 sequence: CASSLSSRGAFYNEQFF. The CDR3 DNA reads TGCGCCAGCAGCCTAAGCTCGCGGGGGGCATTCTACAATGAGCAGTTCTTC.

In this sample, this clonotype turned up many times. The chain is built from TRBV28 and TRBJ1-2; 9 bases align to TRBD1. From germline, CDR1 is MDHEN and CDR2 SYDVKM. This CDR3 has 15 residues. Trimming took 6 bases from V and 3 from J; bases not matched to a gene: 8. The CDR3 DNA is TGTGCCAGCAGCCCCGGGGACAGGGCAGACTATGGCTACACCTTC. The encoded protein is CASSPGDRADYGYTF.

This clonotype has at least ten counts. The rearrangement uses TRBV5-1 and TRBJ2-1; weak D call: TRBD1 (5 bases). The germline CDR1 and CDR2 sequences are SGHRS and YFSETQ. V was clipped by 6 bases and J by 9 bases, with 16 bases between them. The CDR3 runs 13 residues. The chain's CDR3 is CASTIRDQGEQFF. DNA for the CDR3: TGCGCCAGCACCATCAGGGATCAGGGTGAGCAGTTCTTC.

There are a few counts of this clonotype. CDR3 residues: CASSPPGVETQYF. The CDR3 DNA reads as TGTGCCAGCAGTCCGCCTGGGGTGGAGACCCAGTACTTC. V gene TRBV12-3 or TRBV12-4 combines with J gene TRBJ2-5; D is undetermined. V was shortened by 5 bases and J by 5 bases, with 12 bases between the two germline ends. CDR3 length: 13 residues.

The sample holds many counts of this clonotype. V and J are TRBV29-1 and TRBJ1-2, with TRBD1 as a possible D gene (5 bases). Between the trimmed V and J ends, which lost 5 bases and 2 bases, there was a span of 6 bases. The CDR3 is made up of 11 amino acids. Germline V gene sequence: CDR1 SQVTM, CDR2 ANQGSEA. The CDR3 reads CSVRQNYGYTF. The CDR3 bases are TGCAGCGTTAGACAGAACTATGGCTACACCTTC.

The chain has TRBV7-2 and TRBJ2-2; D uncertain. The CDR3 totals 13 residues. The germline CDR1 and CDR2 sequences are SGHTA and FQGNSA. V lost 1 base and J lost 7, with 7 bases in between. CDR3 residues: CASSLVLHGELFF. CDR3 bases: TGTGCCAGCAGCTTAGTCTTACACGGGGAGCTGTTTTTT.

This clonotype was seen more than once but under ten times. The V call is TRBV29-1, the J call TRBJ2-1, with 8 bases identical to TRBD1. This CDR3 is 13 amino acids long. Germline CDR1 and CDR2: SQVTM and ANQGSEA. After removal of 7 bases from V and 7 bases from J, the junction contained 9 bases not matched to a gene. The CDR3 region has the DNA TGCAGCGGAGGCAGGGGGCTGGGTAATGAGCAGTTCTTC. Encoded protein: CSGGRGLGNEQFF.

This clonotype has just a few counts. The chain joins TRBV12-3 or TRBV12-4 to TRBJ1-2; 7 nucleotides match TRBD1. Trimming took 5 bases from V and 7 from J; bases not matched to a gene: 10. This CDR3 is 14 amino acids long. The CDR3 coding sequence is TGTGCCAGCAGTGGGGGGGCAGGGGGTACTGGCTACACCTTC. Amino acids: CASSGGAGGTGYTF.

The chain carries TRBV18 and TRBJ2-6, with D possibly being TRBD1 or TRBD2 (5 bases each). The CDR3 length is 14 residues. V shed 8 bases and J shed 4 bases, with 12 bases lying between them. In germline, CDR1 is KGHSH, CDR2 LQKENI. The CDR3 coding sequence is TGTGCCAGCACTTCAGGGAGCGGGGCCAACGTCCTGACTTTC. This encodes CASTSGSGANVLTF.

This clonotype was found many times. The chain has TRBV3-1 and TRBJ1-6; the D is unclear. V gave up 4 bases and J gave up 11 bases, with 15 bases separating them. Germline V gene sequence: CDR1 LGHDT, CDR2 YNNKEL (reference sequence). This CDR3 has 14 amino acids. The CDR3 region has the DNA TGTGCCAGCAGCCCCCCCGGAGAAGCCGCACCCCTCCACTTT. This encodes CASSPPGEAAPLHF.

The J gene is TRBJ2-7, the V gene TRBV18, with TRBD1 matching over 7 bases. The CDR3 sequence is 15 residues long. CDR1 and CDR2 from the germline V gene are KGHSH and LQKENI. V shed 4 bases and J 2 bases; nucleotides not matched to a gene: 8. The CDR3 DNA reads TGTGCCAGCTCACATTCGGGACAGTTAACCTACGAGCAGTACTTC. Its translation is CASSHSGQLTYEQYF.

In this sample, this clonotype turned up many times. This chain uses TRBV20-1 with TRBJ2-3; TRBD1 matches 9 bases. J was trimmed by 5 bases and V by 5 bases; bases with no gene match: 14. The CDR3 consists of 16 residues. CDR1 and CDR2 from the germline V gene are DFQATT and SNEGSKA (reference sequence). CDR3 DNA sequence: TGCAGTGCTGGAAAATCGACAGGGGGAGTTATAGATACGCAGTATTTT. Protein sequence: CSAGKSTGGVIDTQYF.

This clonotype was observed at least ten times. The chain joins TRBV5-4 to TRBJ1-2; D unclear. Germline CDR1 is SGHNT and CDR2 is YYREEE (reference sequence). The V and J ends lost 3 bases and 5 bases respectively, with 14 bases between them. The CDR3 spans 14 residues. In nucleotides, the CDR3 is TGTGCCAGCAGCTCGAAGCAAAAGCTGTATGGCTACACCTTC. Protein product: CASSSKQKLYGYTF.

This clonotype came up many times. This chain uses TRBV20-1 with TRBJ1-2; D is possibly TRBD1 (6 bases). Germline CDR1 DFQATT, CDR2 SNEGSKA (reference sequence). The V gene lost 0 bases and the J gene lost 5 bases, with 10 bases spanning the gap. The CDR3 totals 13 residues. CDR3 residues: CSARDLGGYGYTF. In DNA, the CDR3 is TGCAGTGCTAGAGATTTAGGGGGTTATGGCTACACCTTC.

A few counts support this clonotype. The rearrangement uses TRBV12-5 and TRBJ2-5; D unresolved. CDR3 size: 12 residues. Germline lookup yields CDR1 LGHNT and CDR2 FRNRAP. V lost 7 bases, J lost 4 bases, and 10 bases lay in between. This CDR3 is CASAIGRETQYF. In nucleotides, the CDR3 is TGTGCTAGTGCCATCGGTCGAGAGACCCAGTACTTC. Full variable domain (rest looked up from reference TRBV12-5 and TRBJ2-5): DARVTQTPRHKVTEMGQEVTMRCQPILGHNTVFWYRQTMMQGLELLAYFRNRAPLDDSGMPKDRFSAEMPDATLATLKIQPSEPRDSAVYFCASAIGRETQYFGPGTRLLVL.

The chain uses TRBV5-1 and TRBJ2-3, with 10 bases that match TRBD2. CDR3 size: 14 residues. V trimming: 3 bases; J trimming: 5 bases; junction bases outside the gene matches: 3. The germline gives CDR1 SGHRS, CDR2 YFSETQ. The CDR3 nucleotides are TGCGCCAGCAGCTCGGGACTAGCGCGAGATACGCAGTATTTT. Translating it yields CASSSGLARDTQYF.

V and J are TRBV27 and TRBJ2-3, with TRBD2 matching over 7 bases. After removal of 5 bases from V and 3 bases from J, the junction contained 11 bases not matched to a gene. The CDR3 totals 16 residues. From germline, CDR1 is MNHEY and CDR2 SMNVEV (reference sequence). The CDR3 DNA reads TGTGCCAGCAGTCTCTTGCGCGGGAGATTGACAGATACGCAGTATTTT. This sequence encodes CASSLLRGRLTDTQYF.

This clonotype appeared many times. This chain links TRBV5-1 with TRBJ2-7; D call uncertain. Trimming removed 2 bases from V and 2 bases from J, with 11 bases in between. In germline, CDR1 is SGHRS, CDR2 YFSETQ. The CDR3 loop spans 14 amino acids. The CDR3 loop reads CASSFLDGTYEQYF. CDR3 nucleotides: TGCGCCAGCAGCTTTCTCGACGGAACCTACGAGCAGTACTTC.